These 4 T cell receptor beta chains share one sample of origin, sequenced in a study of T-cell reconstitution after alpha-beta-depleted transplantation in children. Unique molecular identifiers were used to barcode this TCRbeta library. TCRdb processed the PCR reads anew with MiXCR; each CDR3 protein has one entry. Counted here are about 470,000 distinct CDR3 sequences, approximately 41% occurring once; the ten biggest clones make up roughly a quarter. This specimen was PBMCs, taken before TCRalphabeta/CD19-depleted stem cell transplant. Every receptor here comes from a girl aged 2 to 10 with aplastic anemia, due to receive a stem cell transplant.

On this clonotype: An end of the junction does not agree with germline; a read error may underlie this. The chain couples TRBV20-1 to TRBJ2-3; either TRBD1 or TRBD2 may fit D (5 bases each). Germline V gene sequence: CDR1 DFQATT, CDR2 SNEGSKA (reference sequence). The CDR3 runs to 17 residues. The CDR3 DNA sequence: TGCTGTGCTGGAGGTCAAAAGACGAGGGGTAGCACAGATACGCAGTATTTT. This encodes CCAGGQKTRGSTDTQYF.

The rearrangement uses TRBV5-1 and TRBJ2-3, with 11 bases lining up with TRBD2. This CDR3 comprises 16 residues. The V gene's germline CDR1 is SGHRS and CDR2 YFSETQ. V lost 3 bases to trimming and J lost 3 bases; unmatched junction nucleotides: 6. The CDR3 nucleotides read TGCGCCAGCAGCTCTAGACTAGCGGGACCGACAGATACGCAGTATTTT. Protein: CASSSRLAGPTDTQYF.

This clonotype was seen repeatedly, ten times or more. The V and J genes are TRBV20-1 and TRBJ2-7; no clear D. V dropped 3 bases and J dropped 2 bases, with 11 bases sitting between them. There are 13 residues in the CDR3. CDR1 is DFQATT, CDR2 SNEGSKA, per germline (reference sequence). The CDR3 region has the DNA TGCAGTGCTAGGGATAGGGATACCTACGAGCAGTACTTC. Translating gives CSARDRDTYEQYF.

The chain is built from TRBV6-5 and TRBJ2-1; TRBD2 matches at 7 bases. The germline CDR1 and CDR2 sequences are MNHEY and SVGAGI. J lost 7 bases, V lost 6 bases, and 3 bases had no gene match. This CDR3 is 12 amino acids long. In DNA, the CDR3 is TGTGCCAGCAGCCCAGCGGGGAATGAGCAGTTCTTC. Its translation: CASSPAGNEQFF.